These T cell receptor beta chains were read from a single sample in a study of blood T cell repertoires in COVID-19. Generated by immunoSEQ multiplex PCR, the TCRdb table keeps only in-frame clones and is missing some. The sample carries roughly 250,000 clones, around four fifths recorded once. The sample consisted of peripheral blood. Every receptor here comes from a woman aged 55-70 years with active or convalescent COVID-19. CDR3s include the opening cysteine and the closing phenylalanine or tryptophan. Fields, in order: V gene, clone size, J gene, CDR3 protein. Rows may omit the clone size; those that give it use once, few, many or a size class.

TRBV5-1	.	TRBJ2-3	CASSPGTDRTDTQYF
TRBV7-9	.	TRBJ2-5	CASSTSGRETQYF
TRBV19	.	TRBJ2-4	CASSMVRGAKNIQYF
TRBV19	once	TRBJ1-1	CASRMAPTVAGTEAFF
TRBV27	.	TRBJ1-2	CASSLVGRVGGYTF
TRBV10-1	.	TRBJ2-2	CASSRSGRGNTGELFF
TRBV30	.	TRBJ1-4	CACQRGTTNEKLFF
TRBV3-1/TRBV3-2	.	TRBJ2-1	CASSQHPGEGEQFF
TRBV2	.	TRBJ2-3	CASKASGGVSTDTQYF
TRBV6-5	.	TRBJ2-5	CASSFLSGGAGETQYF
TRBV7-2	.	TRBJ1-5	CASSFDRDVKPQHF
TRBV18	.	TRBJ1-2	CASSPGQGLDYGYTF
TRBV5-1	.	TRBJ2-3	CASSLEAGEPDTQYF
TRBV2	.	TRBJ1-4	CASSESSPFLATNEKLFF
TRBV7-9	.	TRBJ1-2	CASSLIRDRDHGYTF
TRBV12-3/TRBV12-4	.	TRBJ1-2	CASSEVTGAGYTF
TRBV27	.	TRBJ2-1	CASSPWTGSSYNEQFF
TRBV29-1	.	TRBJ2-1	CSVETGTGGDEQFF
TRBV27	.	TRBJ1-2	CASSTQGDWGYTF
TRBV28	few	TRBJ1-2	CASSPGGLYGYTF
TRBV5-4	.	TRBJ1-3	CASSWESGGSSGNTIYF
TRBV6-4	.	TRBJ1-1	CASSDEGERTEAFF
TRBV6-2/TRBV6-3	.	TRBJ2-1	CASSYPTPGLFF
TRBV6-4	.	TRBJ2-2	CASSVSNTGELFF
TRBV11-2	.	TRBJ2-7	CASSFHSTGGFYEQYF
TRBV7-8	.	TRBJ1-2	CASSLEEYSYGYTF
TRBV11-3	.	TRBJ2-5	CASSPRSGLGAETQYF
TRBV6-5	.	TRBJ1-6	CASSSLQGVHPLHF
TRBV6-1	.	TRBJ2-5	CASSEGWRGQETQYF
TRBV19	.	TRBJ1-3	CASSNGGTAFSGNTIYF
TRBV19	.	TRBJ1-4	CASRQGATNEKLFF
TRBV7-9	.	TRBJ1-2	CASSFGQGGFYDYTF
TRBV11-2	.	TRBJ2-3	CASSKTGGMDTQYF
TRBV18	.	TRBJ2-2	CASSPQGRTGELFF
TRBV29-1	.	TRBJ1-1	CSVEVGGNTEAFF
TRBV28	.	TRBJ2-5	CATTTGAPETQYF
TRBV18	.	TRBJ2-3	CASSPPGGRTDTQYF
TRBV7-3	.	TRBJ1-1	CASSPPGYAFF
TRBV6-5	.	TRBJ1-1	CASSYDLRGAAFF
TRBV12-5	.	TRBJ2-2	CASGSARRGLAGATGELFF
TRBV7-9	few	TRBJ1-5	CASSLMGQGFNQPQHF
TRBV19	.	TRBJ2-3	CASSTLAGGNPGDTQYF
TRBV6-5	.	TRBJ1-1	CASRDSQRGAFF
TRBV29-1	.	TRBJ1-1	CSVVLLGARSEAFF
TRBV18	.	TRBJ1-2	CASSPRSLTGSNYGYTF
TRBV19	.	TRBJ1-1	CASSMVQGATEAFF
TRBV3-1/TRBV3-2	.	TRBJ1-2	CASSQDTGRGYGYTF
TRBV18	.	TRBJ1-1	CASSPGLQNTEAFF
TRBV19	few	TRBJ2-3	CASTGTSGDTQYF
TRBV18	.	TRBJ1-2	CASSPRDRNAYGYTF
TRBV3-1/TRBV3-2	.	TRBJ1-4	CASSPRTDANEKLFF
TRBV2	.	TRBJ2-7	CASRDLMYSGRNEQYF